This T cell receptor beta chain was sequenced in a study of OX40 agonist ivuxolimab in advanced cancers. In the study overall: Checkpoint inhibitors had been given previously to over 30% of patients. Overall study findings and caveats: Fewer expanded clones were found on average in CD4+ than in CD8+ T cells. With doses of 0.1 to 3.0 mg/kg, CD4+ and CD8+ blood T cells had undergone clonal expansion by week 6.

Patients were ruled out by autoimmune disease history or systemic immunosuppression. A note on this clone: Antigen specificity is unknown.

Looked up from germline, CDR1 is GTSNPN and CDR2 is SVGIG (reference sequence). The CDR3 is 18 amino acids. V lost 2 bases to trimming and J lost 4 bases, with 26 bases between them. Clones were sequenced by immunoSEQ multiplex PCR, and TCRdb holds only the in-frame ones, with some missing. The sample records about 140,000 clones, 90% being singletons. The J gene is TRBJ1-2, the V gene TRBV30; unclear D gene. This clonotype was obtained from an adult with an advanced solid tumor such as melanoma, head and neck, liver or kidney cancer. The sequences come from CD4+ or CD8+ T cells sorted from blood, collected in a trial of the OX40 agonist ivuxolimab. The DNA of the CDR3 is TGTGCCTGGAGTTCTTCATGGTGGGAGGGAACCCCGGGCTATGGCTACACCTTC. This translates into CAWSSSWWEGTPGYGYTF. The full variable domain, in which reference TRBV30 and TRBJ1-2 provide the parts outside the CDR3, is SQTIHQWPATLVQPVGSPLSLECTVEGTSNPNLYWYRQAAGRGLQLLFYSVGIGQISSEVPQNLSASRPQDRQFILSSKKLLLSDSGFYLCAWSSSWWEGTPGYGYTFGSGTRLTVV.